Below are 4 T cell receptor beta chains sequenced from a single sample in a study of response to subunit inactivated influenza vaccine (dated by TCRdb to 2017 to 2018). Library preparation used RT-PCR. Sequencer: Illumina HiSeq 2500. In-frame beta chains were kept once TCRdb had trimmed the public reads at Q25 with fastp and called clones with MiXCR. Rows matching on CDR3 protein sequence are summarized as one entry with the most common DNA and genes. Recorded for this sample are 860,000 or so distinct CDR3 sequences; approximately 21% of them occurred a single time. The leading ten clones occupy 9.5% to 13% of the sample. This specimen was PBMCs from blood, taken roughly 5 days after vaccination. These receptors originate from a man aged 50-60 years who received an inactivated influenza vaccine. Donor details come from another sample of the same person, matched by shared clones.

The genes are TRBV12-3 or TRBV12-4 and TRBJ1-6; D gene uncertain. The V gene lost 5 bases and the J gene lost 3 bases, with 8 bases spanning the gap. The CDR3 runs 14 residues. The CDR3 DNA is TGTGCCAGCAGTCCCCCGGGCTATAATTCACCCCTCCACTTT. This encodes CASSPPGYNSPLHF.

The chain uses TRBV6-1 and TRBJ2-4; the D gene is possibly TRBD2 (6 bases). Between the trimmed V and J ends, which lost 6 bases and 3 bases, there was a span of 12 bases. Germline lookup yields CDR1 MNHNS and CDR2 SASEGT. The CDR3 has 14 residues. In DNA, the CDR3 is TGTGCCAGCAGCGGCAGGGAGGACAAAAACATTCAGTACTTC. Its protein product is CASSGREDKNIQYF.

The chain is built from TRBV10-3 and TRBJ1-2; 7 bases match TRBD1. Germline V gene sequence: CDR1 ENHRY, CDR2 SYGVKD. With 3 bases clipped from V and 7 bases from J, the junction kept 5 bases outside the gene matches. This CDR3 is built from 13 residues. The CDR3 loop reads CAISEVAGGGYTF. The CDR3 DNA reads TGTGCCATCAGTGAAGTCGCAGGGGGTGGCTACACCTTC.

The J gene is TRBJ2-5, the V gene TRBV27; TRBD1 aligns across 8 bases. CDR1 and CDR2 from the germline V gene are MNHEY and SMNVEV (reference sequence). With V trimmed by 2 bases and J by 0 bases, 5 bases remained unmatched. There are 16 residues in the CDR3. In DNA form, the CDR3 reads TGTGCCAGCAGTTTAGGGTACAGGGGGTACCAAGAGACCCAGTACTTC. It is translated as CASSLGYRGYQETQYF.